This T cell receptor beta chain was captured in a study of cytomegalovirus exposure and HLA in healthy donors. Study as a whole: Earlier sequencing of approximately 180 million T cells yielded 120 million or so unique TCR beta sequences.

Trimming left V 6 bases short and J 5 bases short, with 13 bases between. The CDR3 loop spans 13 amino acids. From germline, CDR1 is SNHLY and CDR2 FYNNEI. This PCR relied on a set of 60 Vbeta primers and 13 Jbeta primers. Some clones are missing from TCRdb's copy, which holds only in-frame ones; the method was immunoSEQ multiplex PCR. This table holds 200,000 to 250,000 clones, 70% to 90% found once. The rearrangement uses TRBV2 and TRBJ1-2; weak D call: TRBD1 (5 bases). The clonotype was recovered from a human donor in good health. Source material: PBMCs. The CDR3 region is CASRSGIKYGYTF. CDR3 nucleotide sequence: TGTGCCAGCAGGTCAGGGATAAAATATGGCTACACCTTC.